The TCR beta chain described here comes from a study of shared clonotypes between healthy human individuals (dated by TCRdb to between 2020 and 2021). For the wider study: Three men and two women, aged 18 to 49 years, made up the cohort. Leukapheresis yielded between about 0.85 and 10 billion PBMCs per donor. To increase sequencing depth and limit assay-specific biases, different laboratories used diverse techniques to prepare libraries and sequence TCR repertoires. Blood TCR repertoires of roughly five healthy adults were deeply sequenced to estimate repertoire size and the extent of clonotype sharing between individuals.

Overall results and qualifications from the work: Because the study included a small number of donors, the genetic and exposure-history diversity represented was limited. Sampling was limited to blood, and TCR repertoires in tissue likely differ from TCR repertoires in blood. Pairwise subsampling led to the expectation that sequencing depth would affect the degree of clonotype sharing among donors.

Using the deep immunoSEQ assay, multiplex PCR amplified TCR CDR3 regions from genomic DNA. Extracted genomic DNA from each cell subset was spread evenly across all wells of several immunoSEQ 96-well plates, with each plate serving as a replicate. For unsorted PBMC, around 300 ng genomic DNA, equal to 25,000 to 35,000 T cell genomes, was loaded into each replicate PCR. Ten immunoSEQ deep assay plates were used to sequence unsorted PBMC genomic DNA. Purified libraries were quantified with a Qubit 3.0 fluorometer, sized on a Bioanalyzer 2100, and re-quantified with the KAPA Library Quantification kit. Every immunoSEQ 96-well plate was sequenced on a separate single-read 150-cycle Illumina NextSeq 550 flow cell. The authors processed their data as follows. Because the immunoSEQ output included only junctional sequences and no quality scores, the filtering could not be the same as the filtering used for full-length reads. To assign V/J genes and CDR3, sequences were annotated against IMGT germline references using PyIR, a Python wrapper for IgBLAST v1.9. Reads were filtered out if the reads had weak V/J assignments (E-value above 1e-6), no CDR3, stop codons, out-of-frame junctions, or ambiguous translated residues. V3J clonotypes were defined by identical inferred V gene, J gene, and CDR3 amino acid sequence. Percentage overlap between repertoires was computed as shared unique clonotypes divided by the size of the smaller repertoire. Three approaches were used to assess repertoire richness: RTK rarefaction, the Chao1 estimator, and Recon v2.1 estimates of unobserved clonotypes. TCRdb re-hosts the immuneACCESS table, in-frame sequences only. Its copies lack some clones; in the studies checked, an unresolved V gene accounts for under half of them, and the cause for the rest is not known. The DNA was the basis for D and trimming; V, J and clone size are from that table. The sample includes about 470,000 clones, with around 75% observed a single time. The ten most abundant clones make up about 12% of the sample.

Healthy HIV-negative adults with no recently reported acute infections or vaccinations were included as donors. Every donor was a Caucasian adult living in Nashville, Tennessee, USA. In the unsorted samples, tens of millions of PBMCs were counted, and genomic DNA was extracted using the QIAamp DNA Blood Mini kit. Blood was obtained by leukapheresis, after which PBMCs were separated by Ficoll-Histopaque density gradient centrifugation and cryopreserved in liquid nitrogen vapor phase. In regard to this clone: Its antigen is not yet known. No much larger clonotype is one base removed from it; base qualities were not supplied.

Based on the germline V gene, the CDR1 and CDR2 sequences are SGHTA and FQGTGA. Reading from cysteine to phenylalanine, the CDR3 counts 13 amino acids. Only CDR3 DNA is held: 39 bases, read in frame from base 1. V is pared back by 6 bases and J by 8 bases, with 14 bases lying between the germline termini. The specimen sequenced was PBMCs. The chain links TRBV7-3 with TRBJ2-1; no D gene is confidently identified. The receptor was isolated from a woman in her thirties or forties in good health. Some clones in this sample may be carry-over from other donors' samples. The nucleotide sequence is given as TGTGCCAGCAGTTTACGGACCAGCGATGAGCAGTTCTTC. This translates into CASSLRTSDEQFF.